This entry is about one TCR beta chain. Its antigen is still unknown. The data belong to a study of cytomegalovirus exposure and HLA in healthy donors. Whole-study findings and limits: Analysis performed later found about 18,000 TCR beta sequences associated with HLA alleles at 0.05 false discovery rate.

The CDR3 is made up of 18 amino acids. Germline V lookup: CDR1 SGHTA, CDR2 FQGNSA. Trimming at V came to 1 base and at J to 1 base, leaving 5 bases not matched to a gene. Use of 60 Vbeta and 13 Jbeta primers characterized the PCR. Measured with immunoSEQ multiplex PCR; TCRdb has only the in-frame clones, and not every one. The repertoire includes about 120,000 clones, about 75% of them detected once, and just under 3% sits in the top ten. The specimen was PBMCs. The gene calls are TRBV7-2 and TRBJ2-6; the match to TRBD1 covers 9 bases. The receptor comes from a woman between 35 and 50 years old in good health and CMV-seropositive. The CDR3 coding sequence is TGTGCCAGCAGCTTAGTAGTGGGGACAGGGTCTGGGGCCAACGTCCTGACTTTC. It yields the protein CASSLVVGTGSGANVLTF.